This T cell receptor beta chain was recovered during a study of CD8+ T cells in alopecia areata. Whole-study context: Among treated patients, oral tofacitinib was administered at 5 to 10 mg twice daily. General study findings and limits: Especially in alopecia totalis/universalis, lesional scalp showed greater clonality than normal scalp did.

RNA extraction and reverse transcription yielded cDNA as sequencing template. Generated by immunoSEQ multiplex PCR, the TCRdb table keeps only in-frame clones and is missing some. The sample consists of approximately 200,000 clones, roughly three fifths of them appearing once. The treatment was: oral pan-JAK inhibitor, 5-10 mg twice daily. Alopecia areata patients gave lesional scalp punch biopsies and peripheral blood samples. Comment on this clone: Its cognate antigen is unknown.

This CDR3 contains 11 residues. CDR1 SGHTA and CDR2 FQGNSA come from the germline V gene. The V gene lost 8 bases and the J gene lost 7 bases, with 11 bases spanning the gap. The sample consisted of CD4+ T cells sorted from blood, taken at week 4, from a patient treated with tofacitinib. This receptor was taken from a human donor with alopecia areata. The chain combines TRBV7-2 with TRBJ2-5; D unclear. CDR3 sequence reads: CASGNTGTQYF. CDR3 coding DNA: TGTGCCAGCGGGAATACGGGGACCCAGTACTTC.